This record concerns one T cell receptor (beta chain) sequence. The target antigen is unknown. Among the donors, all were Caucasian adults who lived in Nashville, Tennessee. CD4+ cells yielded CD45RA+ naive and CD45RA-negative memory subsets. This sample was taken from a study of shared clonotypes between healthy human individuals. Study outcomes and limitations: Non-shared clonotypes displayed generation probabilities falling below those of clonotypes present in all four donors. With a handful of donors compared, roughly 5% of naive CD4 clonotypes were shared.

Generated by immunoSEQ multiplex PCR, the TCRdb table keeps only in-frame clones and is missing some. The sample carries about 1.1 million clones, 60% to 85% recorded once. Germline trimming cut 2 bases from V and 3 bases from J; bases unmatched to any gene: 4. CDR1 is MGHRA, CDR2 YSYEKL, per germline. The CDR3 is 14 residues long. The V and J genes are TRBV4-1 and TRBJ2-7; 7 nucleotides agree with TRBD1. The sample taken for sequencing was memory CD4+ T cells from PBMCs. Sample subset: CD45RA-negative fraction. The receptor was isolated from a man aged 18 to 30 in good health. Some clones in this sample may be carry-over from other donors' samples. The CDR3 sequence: CASSQPGQNYEQYF. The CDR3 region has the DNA TGCGCCAGCAGCCAACCGGGACAGAACTACGAGCAGTACTTC.